Listed here are 12 T cell receptor beta chains from one sample, sequenced in a study of T cell responses to AZD1222 COVID-19 vaccine. The table came from immunoSEQ multiplex PCR; TCRdb's copy has only in-frame clones and leaves some out. The sample lists 150,000 to 200,000 clones; approximately 94% were seen once. The starting material was peripheral blood, obtained 28 days after the second AZD1222 dose. These receptors originate from an adult who received the AZD1222 COVID-19 vaccine.

This chain connects TRBV13 to TRBJ1-1; possible D gene TRBD1, 5 bases. Trimming took off 2 bases at V and 6 bases at J, with 10 bases between the two ends. CDR1 and CDR2 from the germline V gene are PRHDT and FYEKMQ (reference sequence). The CDR3 runs 13 residues. CDR3 coding DNA: TGTGCCAGCAGCTTAAGGCCGGGGGCTGAAGCTTTCTTT. Protein sequence: CASSLRPGAEAFF.

This rearrangement joins TRBV5-1 to TRBJ2-1, with 11 bases fitting TRBD2. Germline V CDR1 and CDR2: SGHRS, YFSETQ. The CDR3 contains 16 residues. Trimming at V came to 0 bases and at J to 9 bases, leaving 8 bases not matched to a gene. The CDR3 DNA reads as TGCGCCAGCAGCTTGGTAGCGGGGGGGAGTGTAGGTGAGCAGTTCTTC. Translation: CASSLVAGGSVGEQFF.

The chain is built from TRBV11-3 and TRBJ1-2; no definite D call. The length of the CDR3 is 17 residues. With 4 bases removed from V and 1 base from J, the gap between germline ends came to 19 bases. Germline loops: CDR1 SGHNT, CDR2 YENEEA. The CDR3 coding sequence is TGTGCCAGCAGCTCCCTACATTCCCAGGAATATAACTATGGCTACACCTTC. Translation gives CASSSLHSQEYNYGYTF.

J is TRBJ2-3 and V is TRBV27; perhaps TRBD1 as D (5 bases). CDR1 and CDR2 (germline): MNHEY, SMNVEV (reference sequence). Trimming shortened V by 7 bases and J by 0 bases, and 20 bases separated the two germline ends. The CDR3 is made up of 17 amino acids. CDR3 bases: TGTGCCAGCACTTTTCTCAACCCAGGGTCTAGCACAGATACGCAGTATTTT. Residues: CASTFLNPGSSTDTQYF.

The table lists this clone with a count of one. The chain carries TRBV6-2 or TRBV6-3 and TRBJ2-3; D is unclear. Germline-derived CDR1 and CDR2 are MNHEY and SVGEGT. The V gene lost 2 bases and the J gene lost 3 bases, with 3 bases spanning the gap. The CDR3 has 12 amino acids. DNA for the CDR3: TGTGCCAGCAGTTACAGGACAGATACGCAGTATTTT. Its translation: CASSYRTDTQYF.

The chain links TRBV12-5 to TRBJ1-1, with D maybe TRBD1 (6 bases). Germline V gene lookup returns CDR1 LGHNT and CDR2 FRNRAP. V lost 5 bases to trimming and J lost 4 bases, with 11 bases between them. The CDR3 runs 13 residues. The CDR3 DNA reads as TGTGCTAGTGGTACAGGGCAGGGCACTGAAGCTTTCTTT. This sequence encodes CASGTGQGTEAFF.

This chain links TRBV18 with TRBJ2-5; 9 bases are a match to TRBD2. V trimming: 4 bases; J trimming: 5 bases; junction bases outside the gene matches: 8. Germline lookup yields CDR1 KGHSH and CDR2 LQKENI. The CDR3 covers 15 residues. The CDR3 DNA reads as TGTGCCAGCTCACAATTAGCGGGGGCTCTCGAGACCCAGTACTTC. This gives the protein CASSQLAGALETQYF. Full variable domain (missing parts from reference TRBV18 and TRBJ2-5): NAGVMQNPRHLVRRRGQEARLRCSPMKGHSHVYWYRQLPEEGLKFMVYLQKENIIDESGMPKERFSAEFPKEGPSILRIQQVVRGDSAAYFCASSQLAGALETQYFGPGTRLLVL.

The CDR3 loop is CASSSGQGAEGYTF. CDR3 coding DNA: TGTGCCAGCAGCTCGGGACAGGGGGCAGAGGGCTACACCTTC. The chain recombines TRBV6-5 with TRBJ1-2; 12 bases line up with TRBD1. The length of the CDR3 is 14 residues. Germline CDR1 MNHEY, CDR2 SVGAGI. V shed 6 bases, J shed 8 bases, and the junction held 7 bases outside the gene matches.

This clone occurred once. The chain couples TRBV4-1 to TRBJ2-1, with TRBD1 matching 8 bases. CDR3 length: 16 amino acids. Per the germline V gene, CDR1 is MGHRA and CDR2 is YSYEKL. V lost 1 base and J lost 3; bases outside the gene matches: 5. The chain's CDR3 is CASSQVGTGGYNEQFF. DNA for the CDR3: TGCGCCAGCAGCCAAGTAGGCACAGGGGGCTACAATGAGCAGTTCTTC.

The rearrangement uses TRBV15 and TRBJ2-5, with D tentatively TRBD1 (6 bases). V lost 8 bases and J lost 5, with 12 bases in between. The CDR3 consists of 12 residues. Germline values: CDR1 LNHNV, CDR2 YYDKDF (reference sequence). CDR3 bases: TGTGCCACCGCCGGCAGGGGCGAGACCCAGTACTTC. This codes for CATAGRGETQYF.

The chain carries TRBV4-2 and TRBJ1-4; D may be TRBD1 (5 bases). The CDR3 has 16 amino acids. Germline CDR1 LGHNA, CDR2 YNFKEQ. The V gene lost 5 bases and the J gene lost 0 bases, with 13 bases spanning the gap. The CDR3 reads CASSKRGSSTNEKLFF. CDR3 nucleotides: TGTGCCAGCAGCAAAAGGGGATCCTCAACTAATGAAAAACTGTTTTTT.

The rearrangement links TRBV7-8 to TRBJ1-1; 8 bases fit TRBD1. This CDR3 has 18 residues. V was clipped by 3 bases and J by 5 bases; unmatched bases: 17. From germline, CDR1 is SGHVS and CDR2 FQNEAQ. DNA of the CDR3: TGTGCCAGCAGCTTCAGGACAGGGAGCGCCGTCGGAGAGACTGAAGCTTTCTTT. Protein: CASSFRTGSAVGETEAFF.